A single sample gave rise to the 2 T cell receptor beta chains below, sequenced in a study of T-cell reconstitution after alpha-beta-depleted transplantation in children. Construction of the TCRbeta library involved unique molecular identifiers. TCRdb independently ran MiXCR on the PCR reads; one entry per CDR3 protein. The table lists roughly 17,000 distinct CDR3 sequences, approximately 13% of them singletons. The specimen was PBMCs, mostly from graft donor cells, collected 180 days after TCRalphabeta/CD19-depleted stem cell transplant. Receptors were obtained from a boy in the first two years of life who had a stem cell transplant for Wiskott-Aldrich syndrome, so the T cells may come from the graft donor.

There are many counts of this clonotype. The chain has TRBV25-1 and TRBJ2-7, with TRBD1 matching over 9 bases. V was clipped by 6 bases and J by 2 bases; unmatched bases: 5. The length of the CDR3 is 14 residues. The germline V gene encodes CDR1 MGHDK and CDR2 SYGVNS. CDR3 sequence (DNA): TGTGCCAGCAGCCGGGACAGGGCTGCCTACGAGCAGTACTTC. Translated, it gives CASSRDRAAYEQYF.

This clonotype came up many times. The chain carries TRBV5-1 and TRBJ2-7; D is uncertain. Germline CDR1 is SGHRS and CDR2 is YFSETQ. CDR3 length: 14 residues. V was clipped by 1 base and J by 0 bases, with 8 bases between them. CDR3 sequence: CASSLLYSSYEQYF. Here the CDR3 DNA reads TGCGCCAGCAGCTTGTTATACAGCTCCTACGAGCAGTACTTC.